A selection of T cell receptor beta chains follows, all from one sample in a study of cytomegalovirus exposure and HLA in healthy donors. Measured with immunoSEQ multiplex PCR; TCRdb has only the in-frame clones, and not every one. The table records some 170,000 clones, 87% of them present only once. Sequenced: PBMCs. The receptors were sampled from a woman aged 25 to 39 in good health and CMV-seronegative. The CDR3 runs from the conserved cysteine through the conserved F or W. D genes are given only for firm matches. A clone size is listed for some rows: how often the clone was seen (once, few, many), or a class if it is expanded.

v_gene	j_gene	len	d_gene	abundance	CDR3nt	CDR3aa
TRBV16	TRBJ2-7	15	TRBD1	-	TGTGCCAGCAGCCAATTAGGGACAGTCGCCTACGAGCAGTACTTC	CASSQLGTVAYEQYF
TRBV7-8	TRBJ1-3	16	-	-	TGTGCCAGCAGCTTAGCGCAGGCGTCCTCTGGAAACACCATATATTTT	CASSLAQASSGNTIYF
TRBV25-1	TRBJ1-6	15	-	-	TGTGCCAGCAGTGGGGGACTATCAGATAATTCACCCCTCCACTTT	CASSGGLSDNSPLHF
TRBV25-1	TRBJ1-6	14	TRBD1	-	TGTGCCAGCAGTCGGACAGGGAAAATGGCACCCCTCCACTTT	CASSRTGKMAPLHF
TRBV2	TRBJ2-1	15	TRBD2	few	TGTGCCAGAGGGGATGGGAGCGGGGGTTACAATGAGCAGTTCTTC	CARGDGSGGYNEQFF
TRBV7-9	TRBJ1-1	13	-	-	TGTGCCAGCAGCTTATCCGGGGTGGTTGAAGCTTTCTTT	CASSLSGVVEAFF
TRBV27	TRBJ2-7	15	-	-	TGTGCCAGCAGTTTGGGGCCAGGGGATAACTACGAGCAGTACTTC	CASSLGPGDNYEQYF
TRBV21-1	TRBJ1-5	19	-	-	TGTGCCAGCAGCACCGCGGAGGACAGGGGAAGGCCTAGCAATCAGCCCCAGCATTTT	CASSTAEDRGRPSNQPQHF
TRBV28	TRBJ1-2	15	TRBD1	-	TGTGCCAGCAGTTCCCCGGGGACAGGAGGCTATGGCTACACCTTC	CASSSPGTGGYGYTF
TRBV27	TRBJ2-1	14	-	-	TGTGCCAGCAGTTTGTTGGGGGGTGATCGTGAGCAGTTCTTC	CASSLLGGDREQFF